The rows below give T cell receptor beta chains drawn from one sample of a study of Ad26.COV2.S vaccination and SARS-CoV-2 variants. Produced via immunoSEQ multiplex PCR; TCRdb's table is partial and in-frame only. The data show 400,000 to 450,000 clones, approximately 92% seen once. Sequenced material: peripheral blood, taken in a trial of Ad26.COV2.S vaccine versus placebo. Receptors were obtained from a person between 18 and 65 years old who received the Ad26.COV2.S COVID-19 vaccine or a placebo. The CDR3 runs from the conserved cysteine through the conserved F or W. D genes are given only for firm matches. Clone size is shown for a subset of rows, as once, few, many or a class of expanded clone.

cdr3_nt | cdr3_aa | d_call | j_call | v_call | clone_size
TGTGCCAGCAGCTCAGGGGCTCGTCAGCCCCAGCATTTT | CASSSGARQPQHF | - | TRBJ1-5 | TRBV14 | -
TGTGCCAGCAGTTTACAGGGGCCCATCCATGGCTACACCTTC | CASSLQGPIHGYTF | - | TRBJ1-2 | TRBV28 | once
TGTGCCAGCAGCTTAGATCGTAGGACAGAACTTTACGAGCAGTACTTC | CASSLDRRTELYEQYF | - | TRBJ2-7 | TRBV11-2 | -
TGCGCCAGCAGCCAAGACCTCGGACAGCTTTTCTACGAGCAGTACTTC | CASSQDLGQLFYEQYF | - | TRBJ2-7 | TRBV4-3 | -
TGCGCCAGCAGCAAGTCGTCCTCCTACGAGCAGTACTTC | CASSKSSSYEQYF | - | TRBJ2-7 | TRBV5-1 | -
TGTGCCAGCAGCGAGATCTCTTCGGGTTCTGGGGCCAACGTCCTGACTTTC | CASSEISSGSGANVLTF | - | TRBJ2-6 | TRBV9 | once
TGTGCCAGCTCACCACCGGGAGGTCGGTCCGAGCAGTACTTC | CASSPPGGRSEQYF | - | TRBJ2-7 | TRBV18 | -
TGTGCCAGCAGCGTAGGTGATGGTGAGCAGCCCCAGCATTTT | CASSVGDGEQPQHF | - | TRBJ1-5 | TRBV9 | -
TGTGCCAGCAGTTACTCGACAGGGGGAGACTATGGCTACACCTTC | CASSYSTGGDYGYTF | TRBD1 | TRBJ1-2 | TRBV6-5 | -
TGTGCCAGCAGCGTATCGACCCAGGAGTGGAACACCATATATTTT | CASSVSTQEWNTIYF | - | TRBJ1-3 | TRBV9 | -
TGTGCCAGTAGTCTAGGCCCCAGGGTGGACTCACCCCTCCACTTT | CASSLGPRVDSPLHF | - | TRBJ1-6 | TRBV19 | once
TGTGCCACCAGCAGCCGGAAAGGGGACGAGCAGTACTTC | CATSSRKGDEQYF | - | TRBJ2-7 | TRBV15 | -
TGCAGTGCTAGTCGTTTGTCGTGGGCCCCTCCTAACTATGGCTACACCTTC | CSASRLSWAPPNYGYTF | - | TRBJ1-2 | TRBV20-1 | -
TGCAGTGCTAGTCGGACAACTAATGAAAAACTGTTTTTT | CSASRTTNEKLFF | - | TRBJ1-4 | TRBV20-1 | -
TGTGCCAGCGCCGGACTAGCGAACACAGATACGCAGTATTTT | CASAGLANTDTQYF | TRBD2 | TRBJ2-3 | TRBV2 | -
TGTGCCTGGAGTGTAGGATTTTACGAGCAGTACTTC | CAWSVGFYEQYF | - | TRBJ2-7 | TRBV30 | once
TGTGCCAGCCAGAGGACTTACCTGCAGTTCTTC | CASQRTYLQFF | - | TRBJ2-1 | TRBV12-3/TRBV12-4 | once
TGTGCCAGCAAATTAAGGACTAGCGGGAGGGCAGATACGCAGTATTTT | CASKLRTSGRADTQYF | TRBD2 | TRBJ2-3 | TRBV5-4 | once
TGTGCCAGCAGCGTGGGTCTAGCGGGGGGCCTATCCTACAATGAGCAGTTCTTC | CASSVGLAGGLSYNEQFF | TRBD2 | TRBJ2-1 | TRBV9 | -
TGTGCCAGCAGTGAAGTAGTCCCCAACACTGAAGCTTTCTTT | CASSEVVPNTEAFF | - | TRBJ1-1 | TRBV6-1 | -
TGCGCCAGCAGCCACAACACAGATACGCAGTATTTT | CASSHNTDTQYF | - | TRBJ2-3 | TRBV4-3 | -
TGTGCCAGCAGCCGACAGGAGAGCTCCTACAATGAGCAGTTCTTC | CASSRQESSYNEQFF | - | TRBJ2-1 | TRBV7-6 | -
TGTGCCAGCAGCCGTGGCATGGAGCAGTTCTTC | CASSRGMEQFF | - | TRBJ2-1 | TRBV5-4 | -
TGTGCCAGCAGCTTGGCGGGTAGCAATCAGCCCCAGCATTTT | CASSLAGSNQPQHF | - | TRBJ1-5 | TRBV5-8 | -
TGTGCCAGTAGTATTGGGGGAGATACGCAGTATTTT | CASSIGGDTQYF | - | TRBJ2-3 | TRBV19 | -
TGCGCCAGCAGTGACGCAGGGTTAGATACGCAGTATTTT | CASSDAGLDTQYF | - | TRBJ2-3 | TRBV10-2 | -
TGCGCCAGCAACTACGACCGAAACACCGGGGAGCTGTTTTTT | CASNYDRNTGELFF | - | TRBJ2-2 | TRBV5-1 | -
TGTGCCAGCAGCCAAGTGTCCAAATCTCTCTCCTACGAGCAGTACTTC | CASSQVSKSLSYEQYF | - | TRBJ2-7 | TRBV3-1/TRBV3-2 | once
TGTGCCAGCAGTTCTGGCGGAGGAGGGCAAGAGACCCAGTACTTC | CASSSGGGGQETQYF | - | TRBJ2-5 | TRBV28 | -
TGTGCCTGGAGCACGGGACTAGCAACAGATACGCAGTATTTT | CAWSTGLATDTQYF | TRBD2 | TRBJ2-3 | TRBV30 | -
TGTGCCACTCGAATAGGCGCCTCTGGGGCCAACGTCCTGACTTTC | CATRIGASGANVLTF | - | TRBJ2-6 | TRBV19 | -
TGTGCCAGCAGTTACCGGGGTGGTCAGCAGCCCCAGCATTTT | CASSYRGGQQPQHF | - | TRBJ1-5 | TRBV6-5 | -
TGCGCCAGCAGCCAAGATCGCGCTAGCCGCTCCTACGAGCAGTACTTC | CASSQDRASRSYEQYF | - | TRBJ2-7 | TRBV4-3 | -
TGTGCCACCAGTGATTCGCTGGCCGAGCAGTACTTC | CATSDSLAEQYF | - | TRBJ2-7 | TRBV24-1 | -
TGTGCCAGCAGCTCGAACCCAATGCTAGGTTTGATGGATACGCAGTATTTT | CASSSNPMLGLMDTQYF | - | TRBJ2-3 | TRBV5-6 | -